This T cell receptor (beta chain) derives from a study of CD8+ T cells in alopecia areata. Study-level information: It was 6 to 18 months of tofacitinib, and then there were 6 months off drug. Treated patients' severity was scored by percentage of affected scalp area.

The treatment: oral pan-JAK inhibitor, 5-10 mg twice daily. This clone was counted a few times. Its cognate antigen is unknown. CDR1 and CDR2 from the germline V gene are SQVTM and ANQGSEA. After removal of 6 bases from V and 14 bases from J, the junction contained 13 bases not matched to a gene. The CDR3 loop spans 14 amino acids. Study outcomes and limitations: Besides other cells, scalp samples also yield sequences of resident alphabeta T cells from normal skin. Within the top 100, expanded CD8+ clones significantly decreased with tofacitinib, as did scalp clonality.

Sequencing relied on a cDNA template that was reverse transcribed from extracted RNA. The method was immunoSEQ multiplex PCR; TCRdb's version includes in-frame clones alone and lacks a portion of them. Here the sample spans some 95,000 clones, roughly two fifths being singletons. The V call is TRBV29-1, the J call TRBJ2-1; 13 bases fit TRBD2. This specimen consisted of CD8+ T cells sorted from blood, obtained at week 24, from a patient treated with tofacitinib. The clonotype comes from a human donor with alopecia areata. The CDR3 sequence is CSVLGLAGESGKFF. CDR3 DNA: TGCAGCGTGCTTGGACTAGCGGGAGAATCTGGGAAGTTCTTC.